Below, 20 T cell receptor beta chains from the same sample are listed, as sequenced in a study of T cells in women clearing cervical HPV infection. Assay: immunoSEQ multiplex PCR; the TCRdb copy retains only in-frame clones and omits some. Seen in this sample are 35,000 to 45,000 clones; the ten most common clones hold 1% to 1.5%. Material: blood buffy coat. The receptors derive from a woman aged 18 to 75 with a cervical HPV16 infection that either progressed to CIN3+ or cleared (not recorded which).

With respect to this clone: The read comes to an end 3 residues before the CDR3 does, leaving the germline J gene to fill in the end. The genes are TRBV28 and TRBJ2-7, with 12 bases identical to TRBD1. Trimming cost V 5 bases and J 6 bases; bases outside gene matches: 8. Germline CDR1 is MDHEN and CDR2 is SYDVKM. This CDR3 has 15 residues. The chain's CDR3 is CASSPSGQGASEQYF. Partial CDR3 DNA: TGTGCCAGCAGTCCATCGGGACAGGGGGCATCCGAG.

Partial CDR3 DNA: TGTGCCAGCAGTGTAGGCTCAGCGGGAGGGGGGGAGACG. It codes for CASSVGSAGGGET. The CDR3 in its entirety is CASSVGSAGGGETQYF. The chain employs TRBV2 and TRBJ2-3, with 10 nucleotides matching TRBD2. The read gets to within 3 residues of the CDR3 end, and the germline J gene fills in the rest. CDR3 length equals 16 residues. CDR1 is SNHLY, CDR2 FYNNEI, per germline.

With regard to this clone: The CDR3 goes on 3 residues after the read ends, and that part is filled in from the germline J gene. The chain links TRBV2 to TRBJ2-1, with a tentative D call TRBD2 (6 bases). The length of the CDR3 is 14 residues. Germline CDR1 reads SNHLY; CDR2 reads FYNNEI. The V gene lost 5 bases and the J gene lost 6 bases, with 14 bases spanning the gap. Here the CDR3 reads CASSKGLASNEQFF. The DNA read from the CDR3 is TGTGCCAGCAGTAAGGGACTGGCCTCCAATGAG.

CDR3 sequence: CASSSTGGAYYEQYF. The sequenced part of the CDR3 DNA is TGTGCCAGCAGCTCTACAGGGGGCGCCTATTACGAG. The V and J genes are TRBV7-8 and TRBJ2-7; 9 positions match TRBD1. Sequencing ends 3 residues short of the CDR3 end; the germline J gene provides the rest. This CDR3 spans 15 amino acids. Germline trimming cut 4 bases from V and 4 bases from J; bases unmatched to any gene: 8. From germline, CDR1 is SGHVS and CDR2 FQNEAQ.

As for this clone: The sequenced fragment ends 3 residues before the CDR3 boundary, so the rest is inferred from the germline J gene. This sequence joins TRBV5-5 and TRBJ1-2; 7 nucleotides line up with TRBD1. V shed 3 bases, J shed 6 bases, and the junction held 2 bases outside the gene matches. The CDR3 contains 12 residues. The germline V gene has CDR1 SGHKS and CDR2 YYEKEE (reference sequence). The CDR3 sequence is CASSSGTDGYTF. The DNA read from the CDR3 is TGTGCCAGCAGCTCCGGGACAGATGGC.

Remarks on this clone: The read terminates 3 residues ahead of where the CDR3 ends, so the germline J gene completes it. The rearrangement links TRBV20-1 to TRBJ2-5; TRBD2 aligns across 9 bases. This CDR3 contains 13 residues. The V and J ends lost 6 bases and 1 base, in that order; junction bases with no gene match: 3. Germline loops: CDR1 DFQATT, CDR2 SNEGSKA (reference sequence). CDR3 DNA (partial): TGCAGTGCCCCGACTAGCGGCCAAGAGACC. It is translated as CSAPTSGQET. The full-length CDR3 reads as CSAPTSGQETQYF.

Comment on this clone: The missing CDR3 end, 3 residues past where the read stops, is filled in from the germline J gene. The chain carries TRBV2 and TRBJ2-5; D unclear. The V gene's germline CDR1 is SNHLY and CDR2 FYNNEI. With 6 bases removed from V and 1 base from J, the gap between germline ends came to 6 bases. The CDR3 is 12 amino acids. The CDR3 loop is CASSRLQETQYF. The sequenced part of the CDR3 DNA is TGTGCCAGCAGCAGGCTCCAAGAGACC.

Comments on this clone: Read data end 3 residues before the CDR3 end; the end is taken from the germline J gene. This chain joins TRBV7-3 and TRBJ2-1; possibly TRBD1 for D (6 bases). CDR1 is SGHTA, CDR2 FQGTGA, per germline. Trimming pared 5 bases from V and 5 bases from J, leaving 13 bases between. The CDR3 has 14 residues. The DNA read from the CDR3 is TGTGCCAGCAGCCAACCCGACAGGAACAATGAG. Translated: CASSQPDRNNE. The whole CDR3 sequence is CASSQPDRNNEQFF.

Comment on this clone: Coverage ceases 3 residues before the CDR3 finishes, and the germline J gene fills in the end. The V call is TRBV12-5, the J call TRBJ2-5; 12 bases agree with TRBD2. Germline values: CDR1 LGHNT, CDR2 FRNRAP. V was pared by 1 base and J by 4 bases, with 1 base of the junction left unmatched. CDR3 length equals 15 residues. CDR3 loop: CASGLGLAGVETQYF. The sequenced CDR3 bases are TGTGCTAGTGGTTTGGGACTAGCGGGAGTAGAGACC.

With respect to this clone: The read terminates 3 residues before the CDR3 end, so the remaining end is supplied by the germline J gene. This chain joins TRBV11-3 and TRBJ2-1; tentatively, D is TRBD2 (6 bases). V shed 1 base and J shed 7 bases, with 8 bases lying between them. CDR1 SGHNT and CDR2 YENEEA come from the germline V gene. The CDR3 totals 13 residues. The sequenced CDR3 bases are TGTGCCAGCAGCTTAGGGGGGGAAAATGAG. This encodes CASSLGGENE. The complete CDR3 sequence is CASSLGGENEQFF.

A word on this clone: The CDR3 end falls 3 residues outside the read, so it is completed with the germline J gene. This CDR3 is also generated by other DNA sequences in the sample. The chain has TRBV7-3 and TRBJ1-2, with 10 bases identical to TRBD1. This CDR3 spans 14 amino acids. The germline gives CDR1 SGHTA, CDR2 FQGTGA. CDR3 loop: CASSRLGTGDGYTF. The sequenced part of the CDR3 DNA is TGTGCCAGCAGCCGTCTCGGGACAGGGGACGGC.

Of note for this clone: The missing CDR3 end, 3 residues past where the read stops, is filled in from the germline J gene. The V gene is TRBV2, the J gene TRBJ2-1; 11 nucleotides line up with TRBD2. CDR1 and CDR2 (germline): SNHLY, FYNNEI. Unmatched junction bases numbered 1, after V lost 4 bases and J lost 5 bases. The CDR3 is 14 amino acids. CDR3 sequence reads: CASSAGLADNEQFF. The DNA read from the CDR3 is TGTGCCAGCAGTGCGGGACTAGCGGACAATGAG.

CDR3 DNA, as far as it was read: TGTGCCAGCAGCCCCATGTTGGCAGGACTTAGG. Residues: CASSPMLAGLR. The whole CDR3 region reads CASSPMLAGLRLFF. The rearrangement uses TRBV7-2 and TRBJ2-2; weak D call: TRBD2 (5 bases). With the read ending 3 residues before the CDR3 end, the germline J gene is used to fill in that end. Germline CDR1 reads SGHTA; CDR2 reads FQGNSA. CDR3 length: 14 amino acids.

On this clone itself: The CDR3 is cut off 3 residues early in the read; its end comes from the germline J gene. The V gene is TRBV5-1, the J gene TRBJ2-1, with 9 bases matching TRBD1. CDR1 and CDR2 from the germline V gene are SGHRS and YFSETQ. Trimming cost V 4 bases and J 5 bases; bases outside gene matches: 10. The CDR3 spans 16 residues. The sequenced CDR3 bases are TGCGCCAGCAGCCCAGACGGACAGGGGAGGCACAATGAG. Protein product: CASSPDGQGRHNE. The whole CDR3 protein reads CASSPDGQGRHNEQFF.

CDR3 region: CASSTGPDTQYF. CDR3 DNA (partial): TGCGCCAGCAGTACCGGTCCAGATACG. This sequence joins TRBV10-1 and TRBJ2-3; D remains unclear. The CDR3 goes on 3 residues after the read ends, and that part is filled in from the germline J gene. With 5 bases removed from V and 4 bases from J, the gap between germline ends came to 7 bases. This CDR3 region has 12 residues. Looked up from germline, CDR1 is WNHNN and CDR2 is SYGVQD (reference sequence).

As regards this clone: The CDR3 end lies 3 residues beyond the end of the read and is filled in from the germline J gene. The chain carries TRBV5-5 and TRBJ1-4; TRBD1 matches 7 bases. The CDR3 runs to 15 residues. Germline-derived CDR1 and CDR2 are SGHKS and YYEKEE (reference sequence). J gave up 6 bases and V 0 bases, and 5 bases lay outside the gene matches. The sequenced part of the CDR3 DNA is TGTGCCAGCAGCTTGGAGGCCAGGGGGTATGAAAAA. Its protein is CASSLEARGYEK. The CDR3 as a whole reads CASSLEARGYEKLFF. Filled out from reference TRBV5-5 and TRBJ1-4, the complete variable domain reads DAGVTQSPTHLIKTRGQQVTLRCSPISGHKSVSWYQQVLGQGPQFIFQYYEKEERGRGNFPDRFSARQFPNYSSELNVNALLLGDSALYLCASSLEARGYEKLFFGSGTQLSVL.

To note about this clone: The read is 3 residues too short to cover the CDR3 end, so that end is filled in from the germline J gene. The J gene is TRBJ2-2, the V gene TRBV7-9, with TRBD1 matching 8 bases. The CDR3 extends over 14 amino acids. J gave up 7 bases and V 2 bases, and 3 bases lay outside the gene matches. CDR1 and CDR2 (germline): SEHNR, FQNEAQ (reference sequence). The CDR3 spells CASSLQGAGGELFF. The CDR3 DNA, read in part, is TGTGCCAGCAGCTTACAGGGGGCAGGCGGGGAG.

Note on this clone: Read coverage stops 3 residues before the CDR3 terminus; the germline J gene supplies the remainder. V gene TRBV19 combines with J gene TRBJ2-3; the match to TRBD2 covers 11 bases. This CDR3 is 17 amino acids long. Germline values: CDR1 LNHDA, CDR2 SQIVND (reference sequence). CDR3 in amino acids: CASSIRSSGRAEETQYF. CDR3 bases read: TGTGCCAGTAGTATACGAAGTAGCGGGAGGGCCGAAGAGACG.

About this clone itself: The read halts 3 residues ahead of the CDR3 end, with the missing end drawn from the germline J gene. The rearrangement uses TRBV11-2 and TRBJ1-2; TRBD1 matches at 11 bases. This CDR3 is built from 14 residues. Germline values: CDR1 SGHAT, CDR2 FQNNGV. V was pared by 2 bases and J by 7 bases, with 3 bases of the junction left unmatched. The DNA read from the CDR3 is TGTGCCAGCAGCTTAATGGGACAGGGGGTTGGC. Its translation is CASSLMGQGVG. The full CDR3 protein reads CASSLMGQGVGYTF.

For this clone: Sequencing ends 3 residues short of the CDR3 end; the germline J gene provides the rest. The chain links TRBV18 to TRBJ1-4; D call uncertain. The CDR3 is 11 residues long. V lost 8 bases and J 5 bases, leaving 6 bases between the germline ends. Looked up from germline, CDR1 is KGHSH and CDR2 is LQKENI. The CDR3 DNA, read in part, is TGTGCCAGCCAGAAAAATGAAAAA. Translating gives CASQKNEK. The CDR3, in full, reads CASQKNEKLFF.